These T cell receptor beta chains were read from a single sample in a study of cytomegalovirus exposure and HLA in healthy donors. The method was immunoSEQ multiplex PCR; TCRdb's version includes in-frame clones alone and lacks a portion of them. Of fewer than 150,000 clones listed, approximately 88% are singletons. Sequencing input: PBMCs. These receptors were collected from a man between 18 and 29 years old in good health and CMV-seronegative. The CDR3 runs from the conserved cysteine through the conserved F or W. The order of the fields is J gene, D gene, V gene, clone size, CDR3 protein, CDR3 DNA. A D gene is named only where the DNA matches it firmly. Expanded clones are given a class, and other clones once, few, many or no size at all.

j_call: TRBJ2-7; d_call: TRBD1; v_call: TRBV19; clone_size: .; cdr3_aa: CASSIGRQGSYEQYF; cdr3_nt: TGTGCCAGTAGTATAGGCCGACAGGGGAGCTACGAGCAGTACTTC
j_call: TRBJ2-3; d_call: .; v_call: TRBV9; clone_size: .; cdr3_aa: CASSVGMGPTDTQYF; cdr3_nt: TGTGCCAGCAGCGTAGGAATGGGGCCCACAGATACGCAGTATTTT
j_call: TRBJ1-2; d_call: TRBD1; v_call: TRBV5-1; clone_size: .; cdr3_aa: CASKDRGDEIYGYTF; cdr3_nt: TGCGCCAGCAAAGACAGGGGAGATGAGATCTATGGCTACACCTTC
j_call: TRBJ2-2; d_call: .; v_call: TRBV5-6; clone_size: .; cdr3_aa: CASSFLVVGELFF; cdr3_nt: TGTGCCAGCAGCTTCCTAGTCGTCGGGGAGCTGTTTTTT
j_call: TRBJ2-4; d_call: TRBD1; v_call: TRBV19; clone_size: .; cdr3_aa: CASSEDRDAKNIQYF; cdr3_nt: TGTGCCAGTAGCGAGGACAGGGACGCCAAAAACATTCAGTACTTC
j_call: TRBJ1-1; d_call: .; v_call: TRBV15; clone_size: .; cdr3_aa: CATSAPGQNTEAFF; cdr3_nt: TGTGCCACCAGCGCGCCGGGACAGAACACTGAAGCTTTCTTT
j_call: TRBJ1-1; d_call: .; v_call: TRBV6-5; clone_size: .; cdr3_aa: CASSYGGQNTEAFF; cdr3_nt: TGTGCCAGCAGTTACGGCGGACAGAACACTGAAGCTTTCTTT
j_call: TRBJ2-7; d_call: TRBD1; v_call: TRBV19; clone_size: .; cdr3_aa: CANHRGRGEQYF; cdr3_nt: TGTGCCAACCACAGGGGGCGAGGAGAGCAGTACTTC
j_call: TRBJ1-3; d_call: .; v_call: TRBV15; clone_size: .; cdr3_aa: CATSRDMGARNTIYF; cdr3_nt: TGTGCCACCAGCAGAGATATGGGGGCTCGAAACACCATATATTTT
j_call: TRBJ2-7; d_call: TRBD2; v_call: TRBV27; clone_size: .; cdr3_aa: CASSIRRDYSYEQYF; cdr3_nt: TGTGCCAGCAGTATCCGACGGGACTATTCCTACGAGCAGTACTTC
j_call: TRBJ2-3; d_call: .; v_call: TRBV5-6; clone_size: .; cdr3_aa: CASSFTRGTDTQYF; cdr3_nt: TGTGCCAGCAGCTTTACTAGGGGCACAGATACGCAGTATTTT
j_call: TRBJ1-1; d_call: .; v_call: TRBV11-3; clone_size: .; cdr3_aa: CASSLTVNTEAFF; cdr3_nt: TGTGCCAGCAGCTTGACAGTGAACACTGAAGCTTTCTTT
j_call: TRBJ2-7; d_call: TRBD2; v_call: TRBV27; clone_size: .; cdr3_aa: CASRTRTSYFVYEQYF; cdr3_nt: TGTGCCAGCAGAACAAGGACTAGCTATTTCGTCTACGAGCAGTACTTC
j_call: TRBJ1-1; d_call: TRBD1; v_call: TRBV7-8; clone_size: .; cdr3_aa: CASSLRQGVLNTEAFF; cdr3_nt: TGTGCCAGCAGCTTAAGACAGGGGGTTTTGAACACTGAAGCTTTCTTT
j_call: TRBJ2-4; d_call: TRBD1; v_call: TRBV5-4; clone_size: .; cdr3_aa: CASSLRGPDIQYF; cdr3_nt: TGTGCCAGCAGCCTCAGGGGGCCTGACATTCAGTACTTC
j_call: TRBJ2-7; d_call: .; v_call: TRBV19; clone_size: .; cdr3_aa: CASSMSDGNYEQYF; cdr3_nt: TGTGCCAGTAGTATGTCTGACGGGAACTACGAGCAGTACTTC
j_call: TRBJ2-7; d_call: .; v_call: TRBV28; clone_size: .; cdr3_aa: CASTGVFRPRQKIPYEQYF; cdr3_nt: TGTGCCAGCACGGGGGTTTTTAGACCGCGACAGAAAATCCCCTACGAGCAGTACTTC
j_call: TRBJ2-7; d_call: .; v_call: TRBV11-3; clone_size: .; cdr3_aa: CASRDFSSYEQYF; cdr3_nt: TGTGCCAGCAGGGACTTTAGCTCCTACGAGCAGTACTTC
j_call: TRBJ2-7; d_call: TRBD1; v_call: TRBV10-2; clone_size: .; cdr3_aa: CASRETGGLYEQYF; cdr3_nt: TGCGCCAGCAGGGAGACAGGGGGCTTATACGAGCAGTACTTC
j_call: TRBJ2-4; d_call: .; v_call: TRBV7-9; clone_size: .; cdr3_aa: CASSLPTHRELAKNIQYF; cdr3_nt: TGTGCCAGCAGCTTGCCGACCCACAGGGAATTAGCCAAAAACATTCAGTACTTC
j_call: TRBJ2-6; d_call: .; v_call: TRBV19; clone_size: few; cdr3_aa: CASSVDRGANVLTF; cdr3_nt: TGTGCCAGTAGTGTTGATCGGGGGGCCAACGTCCTGACTTTC
j_call: TRBJ1-5; d_call: TRBD1; v_call: TRBV10-3; clone_size: .; cdr3_aa: CATRDRRNSNQPQHF; cdr3_nt: TGTGCCACCCGGGACAGGAGAAATAGCAATCAGCCCCAGCATTTT
j_call: TRBJ1-3; d_call: .; v_call: TRBV5-6; clone_size: .; cdr3_aa: CASSPRGDTIYF; cdr3_nt: TGTGCCAGCAGCCCACGGGGTGACACCATATATTTT
j_call: TRBJ1-1; d_call: TRBD1; v_call: TRBV4-1; clone_size: .; cdr3_aa: CASSQETGANEAFF; cdr3_nt: TGCGCCAGCAGCCAGGAGACAGGGGCAAATGAAGCTTTCTTT
j_call: TRBJ2-2; d_call: .; v_call: TRBV28; clone_size: .; cdr3_aa: CASSLGTLLTGELFF; cdr3_nt: TGTGCCAGCAGTTTAGGGACTCTATTGACCGGGGAGCTGTTTTTT
j_call: TRBJ2-1; d_call: .; v_call: TRBV7-2; clone_size: .; cdr3_aa: CASSPFGASSYNEQFF; cdr3_nt: TGTGCCAGCAGCCCCTTTGGGGCAAGCTCCTACAATGAGCAGTTCTTC
j_call: TRBJ1-5; d_call: TRBD1; v_call: TRBV7-9; clone_size: once; cdr3_aa: CASSFYRDSYSNQPQHF; cdr3_nt: TGTGCCAGCAGCTTCTACCGGGACAGCTATAGCAATCAGCCCCAGCATTTT
j_call: TRBJ2-3; d_call: TRBD2; v_call: TRBV7-9; clone_size: .; cdr3_aa: CASSPNRGGRTQYF; cdr3_nt: TGTGCCAGCAGCCCAAACCGCGGGGGTCGTACGCAGTATTTT
j_call: TRBJ2-1; d_call: .; v_call: TRBV7-9; clone_size: .; cdr3_aa: CASSRLSANGQFF; cdr3_nt: TGTGCCAGCAGCCGACTTTCAGCAAACGGGCAGTTCTTC
j_call: TRBJ2-7; d_call: TRBD1; v_call: TRBV5-8; clone_size: once; cdr3_aa: CASSLRGLSSYEQYF; cdr3_nt: TGTGCCAGCAGCTTAAGGGGGCTAAGCTCCTACGAGCAGTACTTC
j_call: TRBJ2-7; d_call: TRBD1; v_call: TRBV2; clone_size: .; cdr3_aa: CASSETGTGQYF; cdr3_nt: TGTGCCAGCAGTGAGACAGGGACCGGGCAGTACTTC
j_call: TRBJ1-1; d_call: .; v_call: TRBV7-8; clone_size: few; cdr3_aa: CASSLAYDTEAFF; cdr3_nt: TGTGCCAGCAGCTTAGCTTATGACACTGAAGCTTTCTTT
j_call: TRBJ1-4; d_call: TRBD1; v_call: TRBV6-6; clone_size: .; cdr3_aa: CASSGQGNEKLFF; cdr3_nt: TGTGCCAGCAGCGGACAGGGGAATGAAAAACTGTTTTTT
j_call: TRBJ2-2; d_call: .; v_call: TRBV10-3; clone_size: .; cdr3_aa: CAINTGSGELFF; cdr3_nt: TGTGCCATCAATACAGGGTCCGGGGAGCTGTTTTTT
j_call: TRBJ2-2; d_call: TRBD1; v_call: TRBV7-6; clone_size: .; cdr3_aa: CASSFSSPTGNTGELFF; cdr3_nt: TGTGCCAGCAGCTTTTCTTCCCCGACAGGGAATACCGGGGAGCTGTTTTTT
j_call: TRBJ2-5; d_call: TRBD2; v_call: TRBV6-6; clone_size: .; cdr3_aa: CASSYGEGTQYF; cdr3_nt: TGTGCCAGCAGTTACGGGGAGGGAACCCAGTACTTC
j_call: TRBJ1-3; d_call: TRBD1; v_call: TRBV28; clone_size: .; cdr3_aa: CASSGDRDSGNTIYF; cdr3_nt: TGTGCCAGCAGTGGGGACAGAGACTCTGGAAACACCATATATTTT
j_call: TRBJ1-5; d_call: .; v_call: TRBV27; clone_size: .; cdr3_aa: CASSLGGRGGADTQPQHF; cdr3_nt: TGTGCCAGCAGTTTAGGTGGGAGGGGGGGCGCGGATACCCAGCCCCAGCATTTT
j_call: TRBJ1-1; d_call: .; v_call: TRBV13; clone_size: .; cdr3_aa: CASSLGHANTEAFF; cdr3_nt: TGTGCCAGCAGCTTAGGACACGCGAACACTGAAGCTTTCTTT
j_call: TRBJ2-3; d_call: TRBD2; v_call: TRBV11-3; clone_size: .; cdr3_aa: CASSLESSGILTDTQYF; cdr3_nt: TGTGCCAGCAGCTTAGAGTCTAGCGGGATACTTACAGATACGCAGTATTTT
j_call: TRBJ1-1; d_call: .; v_call: TRBV11-3; clone_size: .; cdr3_aa: CASSLEGGHTEAFF; cdr3_nt: TGTGCCAGCAGCTTAGAGGGGGGGCACACTGAAGCTTTCTTT
j_call: TRBJ2-5; d_call: TRBD1; v_call: TRBV5-6; clone_size: .; cdr3_aa: CASSRDSGTGEETQYF; cdr3_nt: TGTGCCAGCAGCCGGGATAGTGGGACAGGGGAAGAGACCCAGTACTTC
j_call: TRBJ2-1; d_call: .; v_call: TRBV27; clone_size: .; cdr3_aa: CASSLSGSYNEQFF; cdr3_nt: TGTGCCAGCAGTTTGAGCGGCTCCTACAATGAGCAGTTCTTC
j_call: TRBJ2-1; d_call: .; v_call: TRBV7-9; clone_size: .; cdr3_aa: CASSLAENEQFF; cdr3_nt: TGTGCCAGCAGCTTAGCAGAGAATGAGCAGTTCTTC
j_call: TRBJ2-7; d_call: .; v_call: TRBV10-1; clone_size: .; cdr3_aa: CASSEPDIGEQYF; cdr3_nt: TGCGCCAGCAGTGAACCCGACATTGGGGAGCAGTACTTC
j_call: TRBJ2-7; d_call: .; v_call: TRBV28; clone_size: .; cdr3_aa: CASSTRRVSYEQYF; cdr3_nt: TGTGCCAGCAGTACCCGCCGGGTATCCTACGAGCAGTACTTC
j_call: TRBJ1-5; d_call: .; v_call: TRBV28; clone_size: few; cdr3_aa: CASGGGNQPQHF; cdr3_nt: TGTGCCAGCGGAGGAGGCAATCAGCCCCAGCATTTT
j_call: TRBJ2-1; d_call: TRBD1; v_call: TRBV10-3; clone_size: .; cdr3_aa: CAMGQAYNEQFF; cdr3_nt: TGTGCCATGGGACAGGCCTACAATGAGCAGTTCTTC
j_call: TRBJ2-7; d_call: TRBD1; v_call: TRBV11-2; clone_size: .; cdr3_aa: CASSPQISGQGSYEQYF; cdr3_nt: TGTGCCAGCAGCCCACAGATTTCGGGACAGGGTTCCTACGAGCAGTACTTC
j_call: TRBJ2-7; d_call: TRBD2; v_call: TRBV5-1; clone_size: .; cdr3_aa: CASTPAGGYEQYF; cdr3_nt: TGCGCCAGTACTCCAGCGGGAGGCTACGAGCAGTACTTC
j_call: TRBJ2-7; d_call: .; v_call: TRBV27; clone_size: .; cdr3_aa: CASSSSKGHYLYEQYF; cdr3_nt: TGTGCCAGCAGTTCAAGCAAAGGACACTACCTCTACGAGCAGTACTTC
j_call: TRBJ1-4; d_call: .; v_call: TRBV2; clone_size: .; cdr3_aa: CASSLDRNNEKLFF; cdr3_nt: TGTGCCAGCAGCCTAGACAGAAATAATGAAAAACTGTTTTTT
j_call: TRBJ1-6; d_call: .; v_call: TRBV5-5; clone_size: .; cdr3_aa: CASSSEREGGRTAINSPLHF; cdr3_nt: TGTGCCAGCAGCTCAGAGAGAGAAGGAGGTCGGACAGCGATTAATTCACCCCTCCACTTT
j_call: TRBJ2-1; d_call: .; v_call: TRBV5-6; clone_size: few; cdr3_aa: CASSPGDLGNEQFF; cdr3_nt: TGTGCCAGCAGCCCGGGGGACCTGGGCAATGAGCAGTTCTTC